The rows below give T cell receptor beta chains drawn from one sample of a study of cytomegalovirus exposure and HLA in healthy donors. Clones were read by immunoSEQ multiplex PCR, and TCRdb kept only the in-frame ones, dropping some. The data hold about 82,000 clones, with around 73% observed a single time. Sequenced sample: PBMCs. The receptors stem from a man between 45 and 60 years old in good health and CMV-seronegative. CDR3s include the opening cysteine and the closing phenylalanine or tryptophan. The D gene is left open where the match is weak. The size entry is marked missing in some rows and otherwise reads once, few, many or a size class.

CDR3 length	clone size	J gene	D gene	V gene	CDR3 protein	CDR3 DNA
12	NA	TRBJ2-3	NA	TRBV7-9	CASRGAADTQYF	TGTGCCAGCAGGGGGGCTGCTGATACGCAGTATTTT
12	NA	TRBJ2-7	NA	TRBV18	CASSRDTYEQYF	TGTGCCAGCTCACGGGACACCTACGAGCAGTACTTC
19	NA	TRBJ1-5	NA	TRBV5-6	CASRPFERAGLKGNQPQHF	TGTGCCAGCAGGCCTTTCGAAAGGGCGGGGCTCAAGGGCAATCAGCCCCAGCATTTT
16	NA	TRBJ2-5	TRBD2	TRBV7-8	CASSPQTSGGFRTQYF	TGTGCCAGCAGCCCCCAGACTAGCGGGGGATTCCGGACCCAGTACTTC
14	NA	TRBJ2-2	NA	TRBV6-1	CASSEKGETGELFF	TGTGCCAGCAGTGAAAAAGGGGAAACCGGGGAGCTGTTTTTT
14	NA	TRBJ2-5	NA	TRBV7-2	CASSLYSGQETQYF	TGTGCCAGCAGCTTATATAGCGGCCAAGAGACCCAGTACTTC
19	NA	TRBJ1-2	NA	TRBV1	CTSSQVHCLRQGARYGYTF	TGCACCAGCAGCCAAGTGCATTGTTTACGACAGGGGGCACGTTATGGCTACACCTTC
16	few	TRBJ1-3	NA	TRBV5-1	CASSPGSAKSGNTIYF	TGCGCCAGCAGCCCCGGGTCGGCCAAATCTGGAAACACCATATATTTT
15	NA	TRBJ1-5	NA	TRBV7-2	CASSLLPGRGQPQHF	TGTGCCAGCAGCTTATTGCCAGGGAGGGGACAGCCCCAGCATTTT
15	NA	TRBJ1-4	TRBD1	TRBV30	CAWSRGQATNEKLFF	TGTGCCTGGTCCCGGGGACAGGCAACTAATGAAAAACTGTTTTTT
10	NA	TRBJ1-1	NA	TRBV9	CASSPPRAFF	TGTGCCAGCAGCCCCCCCCGAGCTTTCTTT
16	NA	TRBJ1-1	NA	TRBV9	CASSVGGRGGNTEAFF	TGTGCCAGCAGCGTAGGAGGCCGGGGAGGGAACACTGAAGCTTTCTTT
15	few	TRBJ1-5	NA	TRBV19	CASRMGRLGNQPQHF	TGTGCCAGTAGGATGGGCAGGCTGGGCAATCAGCCCCAGCATTTT
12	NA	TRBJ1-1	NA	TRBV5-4	CASSSQGSWAFF	TGTGCCAGCAGCTCCCAGGGGTCTTGGGCTTTCTTT
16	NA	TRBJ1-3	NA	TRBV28	CASSLVAVSSGNTIYF	TGTGCCAGCAGTTTGGTGGCGGTGAGCTCTGGAAACACCATATATTTT
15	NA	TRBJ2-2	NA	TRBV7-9	CSSSSRKTNTGELFF	TGTTCCAGCAGCTCCAGGAAAACGAACACCGGGGAGCTGTTTTTT
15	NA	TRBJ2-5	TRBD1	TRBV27	CASSLGTGGAETQYF	TGTGCCAGCAGTTTGGGGACAGGGGGCGCCGAGACCCAGTACTTC
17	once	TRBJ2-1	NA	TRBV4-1	CASSQDGGNNLHNEQFF	TGCGCCAGCAGCCAAGATGGGGGGAATAACCTCCACAATGAGCAGTTCTTC
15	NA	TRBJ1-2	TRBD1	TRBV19	CASMTTAMGQDGYTF	TGTGCCAGTATGACGACAGCGATGGGACAGGATGGCTACACCTTC
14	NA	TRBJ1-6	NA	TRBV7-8	CASSLQGKNSPLHF	TGTGCCAGCAGCTTACAGGGAAAGAATTCACCCCTCCACTTT
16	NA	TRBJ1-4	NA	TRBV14	CASSPGTGTHNEKLFF	TGTGCCAGCAGCCCTGGCACAGGGACGCATAATGAAAAACTGTTTTTT
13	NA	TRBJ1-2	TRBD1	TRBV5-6	CASWDSSSYGYTF	TGTGCCAGCTGGGACAGCTCATCCTATGGCTACACCTTC
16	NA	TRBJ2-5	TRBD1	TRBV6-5	CASSSSDRTYQETQYF	TGTGCCAGCAGTTCCTCGGACAGGACGTACCAAGAGACCCAGTACTTC
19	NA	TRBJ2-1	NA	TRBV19	CASTRRGQGGTRSSHEQFF	TGTGCCAGTACCCGGAGGGGGCAGGGGGGGACTAGGTCAAGCCATGAGCAGTTCTTC
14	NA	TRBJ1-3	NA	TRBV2	CASSEATSGNTIYF	TGTGCCAGCAGTGAAGCGACTTCAGGAAACACCATATATTTT